Following are 24 T cell receptor beta chains from one sample sequenced in a study of siplizumab effects on memory and regulatory T cells. Sequencing used immunoSEQ multiplex PCR; TCRdb keeps in-frame clones, though not all of them. The sample holds some 100,000 clones, roughly 95% seen once. The sequencing input was naive CD4+ T cells sorted from blood. Receptor source: a human donor in good health.

This chain links TRBV19 with TRBJ1-3, with D possibly TRBD1 on 5 matching bases. CDR3 size: 16 residues. Trimming took 3 bases from V and 0 from J, leaving 12 bases between them. CDR1 and CDR2 from the germline V gene are LNHDA and SQIVND (reference sequence). CDR3 DNA: TGTGCCAGTAGTATCATCGGGGCCTACTCTGGAAACACCATATATTTT. It encodes CASSIIGAYSGNTIYF.

This rearrangement joins TRBV14 to TRBJ1-1; TRBD1 is a possible D gene (5 bases). The germline CDR1 and CDR2 sequences are SGHDN and FVKESK. This CDR3 is 16 amino acids long. Trimming shortened V by 1 base and J by 2 bases, and 14 bases separated the two germline ends. CDR3 DNA sequence: TGTGCCAGCAGCCAAGGTCCTGGGACGGGCAACACTGAAGCTTTCTTT. Protein product: CASSQGPGTGNTEAFF.

The CDR3 reads CASSQPASPRGGSYNEQFF. DNA of the CDR3: TGTGCCAGCAGCCAGCCTGCCTCTCCTCGGGGGGGGTCCTACAATGAGCAGTTCTTC. V is TRBV5-4 and J is TRBJ2-1; TRBD2 agrees at 8 bases. Germline CDR1 is SGHNT and CDR2 is YYREEE (reference sequence). The J segment lost 1 base and the V segment lost 4 bases, leaving 16 bases of the junction unmatched. The CDR3 extends over 19 amino acids.

The rearrangement links TRBV23-1 to TRBJ1-5, with D unclear. TRBV23-1 has ORF status, its function being uncertain. CDR3 size: 14 residues. Trimming shortened V by 2 bases and J by 11 bases, and 16 bases separated the two germline ends. In nucleotides, the CDR3 is TGCGCCAGCAGTCAAAGGGATACCCAGTTGGCCCAGCATTTT. It is translated as CASSQRDTQLAQHF.

The CDR3 DNA reads TGTGCCAGCAGCGGGGGGGGTCGATTTTATAATTCACCCCTCCACTTT. Translating gives CASSGGGRFYNSPLHF. The chain combines TRBV21-1 with TRBJ1-6. TRBV21-1 is classified as a pseudogene. This CDR3 spans 16 amino acids.

The chain uses TRBV5-3 and TRBJ1-6; D may be TRBD1 (5 bases). TRBV5-3 is marked as an open reading frame, function uncertain. The germline V and J ends were trimmed by 1 base and 10 bases, with 15 bases remaining between them. The CDR3 has 15 residues. For the CDR3, the DNA is TGTGCCAGAAGCTTGATAAGGGGCGGAGGCTCACCCCTCCACTTT. Its translation: CARSLIRGGGSPLHF.

The V and J genes are TRBV6-1 and TRBJ2-5; 8 nucleotides line up with TRBD2. Germline trimming cut 6 bases from V and 5 bases from J; bases unmatched to any gene: 5. Per the germline V gene, CDR1 is MNHNS and CDR2 is SASEGT. This CDR3 region has 13 residues. The CDR3 protein is CASRPGGRETQYF. The CDR3 bases are TGTGCCAGCAGACCGGGGGGGCGGGAGACCCAGTACTTC.

The chain recombines TRBV29-1 with TRBJ1-4; D is possibly TRBD1 (5 bases). The CDR3 extends over 11 amino acids. The germline V gene encodes CDR1 SQVTM and CDR2 ANQGSEA. V dropped 2 bases and J dropped 13 bases, with 11 bases sitting between them. The CDR3 DNA sequence: TGCAGCGTTGAAACTCCCGGGGGACTGTTTTTT. This codes for CSVETPGGLFF.

The V and J genes are TRBV6-5 and TRBJ1-2; tentatively, D is TRBD1 (5 bases). This CDR3 region has 11 residues. Germline loops: CDR1 MNHEY, CDR2 SVGAGI. Trimming stripped 8 bases from V and 6 bases from J, with 10 bases between. CDR3 coding DNA: TGTGCCAGCCGACGGGGGGATGGCTACACCTTC. It specifies CASRRGDGYTF.

V gene TRBV7-7 combines with J gene TRBJ2-3, with unresolved D. Trimming removed 5 bases from V and 3 bases from J, with 6 bases in between. The CDR3 spans 12 residues. Germline V lookup: CDR1 SSHAT, CDR2 FNYEAQ (reference sequence). This CDR3 is CASSPGTDTQYF. CDR3 sequence (DNA): TGTGCCAGCAGCCCCGGGACAGATACGCAGTATTTT. The full variable domain, completed using reference TRBV7-7 and TRBJ2-3, is GAGVSQSPRYKVTKRGQDVTLRCDPISSHATLYWYQQALGQGPEFLTYFNYEAQPDKSGLPSDRFSAERPEGSISTLTIQRTEQRDSAMYRCASSPGTDTQYFGPGTRLTVL.

The chain has TRBV5-4 and TRBJ2-5, with D tentatively TRBD1 (6 bases). The CDR3 runs to 15 residues. V shed 0 bases and J shed 1 base, with 10 bases lying between them. The germline V gene has CDR1 SGHNT and CDR2 YYREEE (reference sequence). CDR3: CASSLETGPQETQYF. CDR3 nucleotides: TGTGCCAGCAGCTTGGAAACAGGGCCCCAAGAGACCCAGTACTTC.

The J gene is TRBJ2-1, the V gene TRBV11-2; D is perhaps TRBD2 (5 bases). CDR1 and CDR2 from the germline V gene are SGHAT and FQNNGV. The V end was cut by 1 base, the J end by 3 bases, with 16 bases between. The CDR3 loop spans 17 amino acids. The CDR3 reads CASSLVSRAANYNEQFF. CDR3 nucleotide sequence: TGTGCCAGCAGCTTAGTTTCGCGGGCCGCTAACTACAATGAGCAGTTCTTC.

This chain links TRBV10-3 with TRBJ1-6; D is perhaps TRBD1 (6 bases). The CDR3 runs 13 residues. V was trimmed by 8 bases and J by 11 bases, leaving 16 bases between them. Germline CDR1 and CDR2: ENHRY and SYGVKD. The CDR3 bases are TGTGCCATCGGTGGGGGGCCATCGGCACCCCTCCACTTT. The encoded protein is CAIGGGPSAPLHF.

The rearrangement uses TRBV20-1 and TRBJ1-3, with unresolved D. This CDR3 comprises 11 residues. Trimming stripped 4 bases from V and 15 bases from J, with 16 bases between. The V gene's germline CDR1 is DFQATT and CDR2 SNEGSKA (reference sequence). CDR3 amino acids: CSANGRLNEYF. For the CDR3, the DNA is TGCAGTGCTAACGGGCGGCTTAATGAATATTTT.

The chain recombines TRBV2 with TRBJ2-1, with D possibly matching TRBD1 (6 bases). Germline loops: CDR1 SNHLY, CDR2 FYNNEI. The germline V and J ends were trimmed by 8 bases and 10 bases, with 18 bases remaining between them. This CDR3 has 13 amino acids. The CDR3 nucleotides are TGTGCCAGCCACGACAGGCCCAAAGGAGAGCAGTTCTTC. It codes for CASHDRPKGEQFF.

The chain couples TRBV19 to TRBJ1-1; TRBD1 aligns across 9 bases. CDR1 and CDR2 from the germline V gene are LNHDA and SQIVND (reference sequence). The CDR3 sequence is 15 residues long. V shed 6 bases, J shed 6 bases, and the junction held 11 bases outside the gene matches. The chain's CDR3 is CASRPTGGSVSEAFF. Written as DNA, the CDR3 is TGTGCCAGTAGACCTACAGGGGGCAGTGTTTCTGAAGCTTTCTTT.

With regard to this clone: A junction end diverges from the germline sequence, so it may reflect a read error. The chain joins TRBV6-6 to TRBJ1-2; a weak D match, TRBD1 (5 bases). Germline V gene sequence: CDR1 MNHNY, CDR2 SVGAGI (reference sequence). The CDR3 is made up of 15 amino acids. The CDR3 sequence is CASRGTDKANYGYTF. CDR3 nucleotides: TGTGCCAGCAGGGGGACTGACAAGGCTAACTATGGCTACACCTTT.

The chain combines TRBV28 with TRBJ1-2; 8 bases are a match to TRBD1. This CDR3 contains 14 residues. Losses at the gene ends were 6 bases for V and 7 bases for J; bases not matched to a gene: 10. CDR1 is MDHEN, CDR2 SYDVKM, per germline. CDR3 region: CASRIPDRGFGYTF. The DNA of the CDR3 is TGTGCCAGCAGGATTCCTGACAGGGGTTTTGGCTACACCTTC.

The chain uses TRBV5-6 and TRBJ2-5; perhaps TRBD1 as D (6 bases). Per germline, CDR1 SGHDT and CDR2 YYEEEE. V lost 1 base and J 4 bases, leaving 8 bases between the germline ends. The CDR3 sequence is 13 residues long. The CDR3 nucleotides read TGTGCCAGCAGCTTGACAGGGTTAGAGACCCAGTACTTC. Translated: CASSLTGLETQYF. The full variable domain, with the rest looked up from reference TRBV5-6 and TRBJ2-5, is DAGVTQSPTHLIKTRGQQVTLRCSPKSGHDTVSWYQQALGQGPQFIFQYYEEEERQRGNFPDRFSGHQFPNYSSELNVNALLLGDSALYLCASSLTGLETQYFGPGTRLLVL.

The chain is built from TRBV10-1 and TRBJ2-3, with D possibly being TRBD1 (5 bases). The CDR3 is 15 amino acids. The V gene lost 2 bases and the J gene lost 2 bases, with 11 bases spanning the gap. CDR1 and CDR2 (germline): WNHNN, SYGVQD (reference sequence). This chain's CDR3 is CASSEEGATTDTQYF. CDR3 nucleotide sequence: TGCGCCAGCAGTGAGGAAGGGGCCACCACAGATACGCAGTATTTT.

This clone has a handful of counts. This chain connects TRBV7-3 to TRBJ1-2; D is undetermined. The germline CDR1 and CDR2 sequences are SGHTA and FQGTGA. Between the trimmed V and J ends, which lost 2 bases and 4 bases, there was a span of 11 bases. The CDR3 consists of 14 residues. CDR3 nucleotides: TGTGCCAGCAGCTTATATCCTAGCAGCTATGGCTACACCTTC. Translating it yields CASSLYPSSYGYTF.

The chain links TRBV28 to TRBJ2-2, with 7 bases identical to TRBD2. Germline values: CDR1 MDHEN, CDR2 SYDVKM. The CDR3 has 16 amino acids. V lost 7 bases to trimming and J lost 6 bases; unmatched junction nucleotides: 14. The CDR3: CASTSGMEGGAGELFF. In DNA form, the CDR3 reads TGTGCCAGCACTTCCGGAATGGAGGGAGGGGCCGGGGAGCTGTTTTTT.

The chain's CDR3 is CASTYSGGAGADTQYF. In nucleotides, the CDR3 is TGCGCCAGCACATATAGCGGGGGGGCCGGGGCAGATACGCAGTATTTT. The J gene is TRBJ2-3, the V gene TRBV5-1; 11 nucleotides line up with TRBD2. V lost 6 bases, J lost 4 bases, and 10 bases stayed unmatched. Germline V gene data show CDR1 as SGHRS and CDR2 as YFSETQ. This CDR3 comprises 16 residues. Full variable domain (rest looked up from reference TRBV5-1 and TRBJ2-3): KAGVTQTPRYLIKTRGQQVTLSCSPISGHRSVSWYQQTPGQGLQFLFEYFSETQRNKGNFPGRFSGRQFSNSRSEMNVSTLELGDSALYLCASTYSGGAGADTQYFGPGTRLTVL.

The CDR3 region is CASSRQGAEAFF. CDR3 in DNA: TGTGCCAGCAGCCGACAGGGTGCTGAAGCTTTCTTT. This chain connects TRBV5-4 to TRBJ1-1, with 7 bases that match TRBD1. V lost 4 bases, J lost 6 bases, and 3 bases stayed unmatched. CDR3 size: 12 residues. Per germline, CDR1 SGHNT and CDR2 YYREEE (reference sequence).